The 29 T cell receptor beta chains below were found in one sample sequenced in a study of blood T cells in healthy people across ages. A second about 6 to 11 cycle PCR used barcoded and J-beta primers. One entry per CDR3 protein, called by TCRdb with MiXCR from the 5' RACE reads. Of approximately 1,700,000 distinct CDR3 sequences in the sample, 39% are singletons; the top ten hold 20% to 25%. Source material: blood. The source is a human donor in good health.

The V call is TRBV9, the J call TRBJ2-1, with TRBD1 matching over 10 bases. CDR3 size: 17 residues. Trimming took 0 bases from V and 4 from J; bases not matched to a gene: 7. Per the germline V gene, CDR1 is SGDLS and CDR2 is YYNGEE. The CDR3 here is CASSVVPLGQGYNEQFF. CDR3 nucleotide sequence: TGTGCCAGCAGCGTAGTGCCCTTGGGACAGGGGTACAATGAGCAGTTCTTC.

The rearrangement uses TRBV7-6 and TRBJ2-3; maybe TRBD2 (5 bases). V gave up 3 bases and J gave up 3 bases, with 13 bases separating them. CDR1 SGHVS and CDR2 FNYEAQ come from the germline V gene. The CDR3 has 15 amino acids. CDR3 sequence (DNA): TGTGCCAGCAGCTTCCGCCCACTAGGAACAGATACGCAGTATTTT. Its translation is CASSFRPLGTDTQYF.

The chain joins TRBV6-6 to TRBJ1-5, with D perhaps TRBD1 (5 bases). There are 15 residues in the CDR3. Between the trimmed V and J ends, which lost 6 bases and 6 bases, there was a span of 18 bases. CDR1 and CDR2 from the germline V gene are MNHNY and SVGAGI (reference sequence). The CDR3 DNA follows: TGTGCCAGCAGCCGAACCAGGGATACGGGTCAGCCCCAGCATTTT. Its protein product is CASSRTRDTGQPQHF.

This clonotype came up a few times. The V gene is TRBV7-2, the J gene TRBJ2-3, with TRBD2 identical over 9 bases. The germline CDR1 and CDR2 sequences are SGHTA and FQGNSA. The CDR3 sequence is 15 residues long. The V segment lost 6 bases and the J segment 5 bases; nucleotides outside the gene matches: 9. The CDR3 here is CASSVISGGVDTQYF. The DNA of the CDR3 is TGTGCCAGCAGTGTCATTAGCGGGGGTGTAGATACGCAGTATTTT.

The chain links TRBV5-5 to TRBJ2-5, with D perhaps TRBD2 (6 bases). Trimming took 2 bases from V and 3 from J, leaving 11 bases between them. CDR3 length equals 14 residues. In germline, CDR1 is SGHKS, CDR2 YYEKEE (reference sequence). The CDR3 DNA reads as TGTGCCAGCAGCTTTCCGGGGGTAGAAGAGACCCAGTACTTC. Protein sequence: CASSFPGVEETQYF. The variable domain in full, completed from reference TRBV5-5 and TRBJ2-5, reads DAGVTQSPTHLIKTRGQQVTLRCSPISGHKSVSWYQQVLGQGPQFIFQYYEKEERGRGNFPDRFSARQFPNYSSELNVNALLLGDSALYLCASSFPGVEETQYFGPGTRLLVL.

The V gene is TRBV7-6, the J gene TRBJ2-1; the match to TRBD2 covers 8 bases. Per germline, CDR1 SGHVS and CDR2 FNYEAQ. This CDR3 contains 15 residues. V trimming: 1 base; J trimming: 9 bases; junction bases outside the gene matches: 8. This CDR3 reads CASSLGGLGSIEQFF. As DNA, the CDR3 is TGTGCCAGCAGCTTAGGGGGACTAGGATCAATTGAGCAGTTCTTC.

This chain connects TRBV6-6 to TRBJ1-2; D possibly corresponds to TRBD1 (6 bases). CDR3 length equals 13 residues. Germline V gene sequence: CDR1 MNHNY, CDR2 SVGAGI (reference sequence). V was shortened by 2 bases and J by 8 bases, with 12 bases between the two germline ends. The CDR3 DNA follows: TGTGCCAGCAGTTACGGGCAGGGGTTCGGCTACACCTTC. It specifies CASSYGQGFGYTF.

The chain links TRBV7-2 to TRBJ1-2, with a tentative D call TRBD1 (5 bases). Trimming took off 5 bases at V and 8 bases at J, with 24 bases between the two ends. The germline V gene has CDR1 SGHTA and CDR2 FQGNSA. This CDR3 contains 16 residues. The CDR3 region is CASSPRTIGAAGGYTF. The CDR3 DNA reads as TGTGCCAGCAGCCCAAGGACGATTGGGGCTGCGGGGGGCTACACCTTC.

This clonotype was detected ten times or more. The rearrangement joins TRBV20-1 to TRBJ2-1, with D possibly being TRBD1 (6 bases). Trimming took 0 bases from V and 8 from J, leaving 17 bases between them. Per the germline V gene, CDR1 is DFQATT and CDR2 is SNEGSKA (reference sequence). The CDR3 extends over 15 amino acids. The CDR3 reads CSARDSDRYTDEQFF. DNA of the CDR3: TGCAGTGCTAGAGATTCAGACAGGTATACTGATGAGCAGTTCTTC.

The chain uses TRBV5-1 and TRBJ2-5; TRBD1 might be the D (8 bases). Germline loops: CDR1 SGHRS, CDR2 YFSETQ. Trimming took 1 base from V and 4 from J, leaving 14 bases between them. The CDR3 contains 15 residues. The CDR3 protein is CASSLMTGEGETQYF. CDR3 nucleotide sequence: TGCGCCAGCAGCTTGATGACAGGGGAGGGAGAGACCCAGTACTTC.

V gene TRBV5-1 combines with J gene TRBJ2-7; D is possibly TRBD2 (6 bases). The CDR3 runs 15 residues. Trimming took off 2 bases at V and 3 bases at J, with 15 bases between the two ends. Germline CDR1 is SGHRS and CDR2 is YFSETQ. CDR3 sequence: CASSFRLGEVYEQYF. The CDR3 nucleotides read TGCGCCAGCAGCTTCCGGCTAGGGGAGGTCTACGAGCAGTACTTC.

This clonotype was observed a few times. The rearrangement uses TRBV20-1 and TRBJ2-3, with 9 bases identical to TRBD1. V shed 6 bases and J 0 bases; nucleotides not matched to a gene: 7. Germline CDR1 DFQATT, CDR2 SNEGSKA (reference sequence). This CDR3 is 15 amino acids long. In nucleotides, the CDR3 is TGCAGTGCCAAAAAGGGGACAGGGAGCACAGATACGCAGTATTTT. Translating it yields CSAKKGTGSTDTQYF.

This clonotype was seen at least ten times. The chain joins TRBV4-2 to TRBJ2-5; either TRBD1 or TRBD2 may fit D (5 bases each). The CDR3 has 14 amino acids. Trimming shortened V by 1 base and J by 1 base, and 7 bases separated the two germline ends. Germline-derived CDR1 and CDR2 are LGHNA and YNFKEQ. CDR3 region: CASSQGGTQETQYF. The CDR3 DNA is TGTGCCAGCAGCCAAGGAGGGACCCAAGAGACCCAGTACTTC.

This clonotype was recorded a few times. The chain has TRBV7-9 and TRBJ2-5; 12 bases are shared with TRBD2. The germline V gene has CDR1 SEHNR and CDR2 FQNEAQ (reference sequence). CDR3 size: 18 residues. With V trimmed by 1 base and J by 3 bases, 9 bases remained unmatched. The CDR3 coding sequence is TGTGCCAGCAGCTTAGTCAAGACTAGCGGGGGCATTAAAGAGACCCAGTACTTC. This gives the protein CASSLVKTSGGIKETQYF.

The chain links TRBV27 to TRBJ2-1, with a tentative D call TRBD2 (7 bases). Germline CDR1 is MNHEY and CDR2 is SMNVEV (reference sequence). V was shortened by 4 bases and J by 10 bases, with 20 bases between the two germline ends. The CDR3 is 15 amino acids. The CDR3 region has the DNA TGTGCCAGCAGTTCTTTGGGGGGGCGCCCGGGGGAGCAGTTCTTC. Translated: CASSSLGGRPGEQFF.

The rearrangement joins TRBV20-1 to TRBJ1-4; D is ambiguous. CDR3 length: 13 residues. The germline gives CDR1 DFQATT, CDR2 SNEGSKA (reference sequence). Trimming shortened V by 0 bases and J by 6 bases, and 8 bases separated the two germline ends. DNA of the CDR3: TGCAGTGCTAGAGAGGGTCCAGATGAAAAACTGTTTTTT. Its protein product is CSAREGPDEKLFF.

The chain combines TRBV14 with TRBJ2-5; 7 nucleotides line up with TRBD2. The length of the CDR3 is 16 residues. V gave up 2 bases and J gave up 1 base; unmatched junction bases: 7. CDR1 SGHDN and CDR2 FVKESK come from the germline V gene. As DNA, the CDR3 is TGTGCCAGCAGCCAAAGAAGATGGGGGGGCCAAGAGACCCAGTACTTC. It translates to CASSQRRWGGQETQYF. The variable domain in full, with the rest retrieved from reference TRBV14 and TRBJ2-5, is EAGVTQFPSHSVIEKGQTVTLRCDPISGHDNLYWYRRVMGKEIKFLLHFVKESKQDESGMPNNRFLAERTGGTYSTLKVQPAELEDSGVYFCASSQRRWGGQETQYFGPGTRLLVL.

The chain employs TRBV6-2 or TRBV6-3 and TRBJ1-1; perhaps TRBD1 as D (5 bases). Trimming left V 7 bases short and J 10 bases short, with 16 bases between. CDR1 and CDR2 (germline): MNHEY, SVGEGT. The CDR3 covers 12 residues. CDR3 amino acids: CASTLGGSSAFF. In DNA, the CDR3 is TGTGCCAGCACACTCGGGGGGAGTTCAGCTTTCTTT.

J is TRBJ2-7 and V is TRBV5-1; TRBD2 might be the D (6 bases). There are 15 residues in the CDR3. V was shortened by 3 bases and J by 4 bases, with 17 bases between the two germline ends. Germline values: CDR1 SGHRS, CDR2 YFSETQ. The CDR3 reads CASSWRHDRGYEQYF. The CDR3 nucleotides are TGCGCCAGCAGCTGGAGACACGACCGGGGGTACGAGCAGTACTTC.

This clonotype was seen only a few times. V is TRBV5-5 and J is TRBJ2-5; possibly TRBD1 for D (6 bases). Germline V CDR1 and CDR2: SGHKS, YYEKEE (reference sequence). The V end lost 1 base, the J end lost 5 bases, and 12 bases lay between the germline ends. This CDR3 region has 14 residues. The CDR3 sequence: CASSLSAGAETQYF. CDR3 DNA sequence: TGTGCCAGCAGCTTGTCAGCAGGGGCGGAGACCCAGTACTTC. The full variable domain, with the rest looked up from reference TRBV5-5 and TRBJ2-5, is DAGVTQSPTHLIKTRGQQVTLRCSPISGHKSVSWYQQVLGQGPQFIFQYYEKEERGRGNFPDRFSARQFPNYSSELNVNALLLGDSALYLCASSLSAGAETQYFGPGTRLLVL.

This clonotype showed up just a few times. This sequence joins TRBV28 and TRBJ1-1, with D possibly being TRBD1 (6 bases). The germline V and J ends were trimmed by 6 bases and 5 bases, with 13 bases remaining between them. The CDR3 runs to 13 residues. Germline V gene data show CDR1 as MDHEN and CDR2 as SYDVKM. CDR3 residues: CASRGHPGTEAFF. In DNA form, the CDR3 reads TGTGCCAGCAGGGGACACCCAGGGACTGAAGCTTTCTTT.

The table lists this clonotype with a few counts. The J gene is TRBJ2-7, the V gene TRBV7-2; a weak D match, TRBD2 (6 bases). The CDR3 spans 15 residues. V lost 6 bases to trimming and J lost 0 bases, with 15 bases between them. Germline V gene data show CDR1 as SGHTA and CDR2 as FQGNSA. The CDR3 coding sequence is TGTGCCAGCAGTAATAGCGGCCACAGCTCCTACGAGCAGTACTTC. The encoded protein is CASSNSGHSSYEQYF.

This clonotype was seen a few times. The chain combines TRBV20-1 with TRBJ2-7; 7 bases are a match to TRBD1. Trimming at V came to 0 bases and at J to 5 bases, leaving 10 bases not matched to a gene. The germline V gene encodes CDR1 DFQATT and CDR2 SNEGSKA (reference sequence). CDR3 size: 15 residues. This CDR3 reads CSARDLRQGFHEQYF. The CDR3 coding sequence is TGCAGTGCTAGAGATCTTAGACAGGGTTTTCACGAGCAGTACTTC.

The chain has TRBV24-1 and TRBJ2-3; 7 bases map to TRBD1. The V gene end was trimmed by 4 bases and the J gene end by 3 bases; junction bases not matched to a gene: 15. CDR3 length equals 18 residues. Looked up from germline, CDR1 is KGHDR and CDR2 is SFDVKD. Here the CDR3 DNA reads TGTGCCACCAGTGACTCCCGGGACAGCGATACAATTACAGATACGCAGTATTTT. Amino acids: CATSDSRDSDTITDTQYF.

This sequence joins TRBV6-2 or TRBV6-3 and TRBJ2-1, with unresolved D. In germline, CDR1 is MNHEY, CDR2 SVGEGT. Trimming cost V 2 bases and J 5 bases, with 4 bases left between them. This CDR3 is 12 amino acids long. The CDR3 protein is CASSYRHNEQFF. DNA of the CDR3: TGTGCCAGCAGTTACCGCCACAATGAGCAGTTCTTC.

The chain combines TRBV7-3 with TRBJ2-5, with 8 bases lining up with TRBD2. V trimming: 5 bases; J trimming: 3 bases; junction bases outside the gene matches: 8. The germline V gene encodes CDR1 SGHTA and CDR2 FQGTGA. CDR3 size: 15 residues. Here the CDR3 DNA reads TGTGCCAGCAGCCCCTCGGGGGGGGTGGAAGAGACCCAGTACTTC. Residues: CASSPSGGVEETQYF.

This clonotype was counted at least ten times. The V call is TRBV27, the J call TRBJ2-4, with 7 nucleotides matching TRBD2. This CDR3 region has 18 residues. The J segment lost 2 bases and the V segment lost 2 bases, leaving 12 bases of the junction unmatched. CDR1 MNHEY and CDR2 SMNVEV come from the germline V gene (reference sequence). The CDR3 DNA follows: TGTGCCAGCAGTTTAGTTCCCCCAACTAGCGAGCCCAAAAACATTCAGTACTTC. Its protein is CASSLVPPTSEPKNIQYF.

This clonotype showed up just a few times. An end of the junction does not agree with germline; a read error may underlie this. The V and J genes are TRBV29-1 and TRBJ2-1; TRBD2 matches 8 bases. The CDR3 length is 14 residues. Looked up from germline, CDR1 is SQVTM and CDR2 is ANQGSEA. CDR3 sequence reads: CGVAPGGAMNEQFF. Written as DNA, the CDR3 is TGCGGCGTTGCACCGGGGGGGGCAATGAATGAGCAGTTCTTC.

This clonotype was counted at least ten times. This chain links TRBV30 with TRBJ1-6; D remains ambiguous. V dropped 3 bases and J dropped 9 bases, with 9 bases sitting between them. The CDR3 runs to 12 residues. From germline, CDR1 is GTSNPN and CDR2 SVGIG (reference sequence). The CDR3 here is CAWSRILSPLHF. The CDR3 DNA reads TGTGCCTGGAGCAGGATCCTTTCACCCCTCCACTTT.